These 25 T cell receptor beta chains were all obtained from the same sample, sequenced in a study of shared clonotypes between healthy human individuals. The assay was immunoSEQ multiplex PCR, and TCRdb's table has in-frame clones only and misses some. The data contain approximately 500,000 clones, 79% of them singletons. Sample: PBMCs. These receptors were collected from a woman in her forties in good health. Some clones in this sample may be carry-over from other donors' samples.

The chain combines TRBV5-1 with TRBJ2-1, with TRBD2 identical over 7 bases. Germline CDR1 reads SGHRS; CDR2 reads YFSETQ. Unmatched junction bases numbered 6, after V lost 4 bases and J lost 8 bases. The CDR3 sequence is 13 residues long. Here the CDR3 DNA reads TGCGCCAGCAGCAGGGAGGGGCACGATGAGCAGTTCTTC. This encodes CASSREGHDEQFF.

The rearrangement uses TRBV2 and TRBJ1-2; D remains unclear. The germline V gene has CDR1 SNHLY and CDR2 FYNNEI. V lost 7 bases and J 8 bases, leaving 20 bases between the germline ends. The CDR3 contains 14 residues. CDR3: CASIGESVRGGYTF. In DNA, the CDR3 is TGTGCCAGCATAGGAGAGTCGGTCCGGGGAGGCTACACCTTC.

The chain couples TRBV27 to TRBJ2-7, with D maybe TRBD1 (5 bases). The CDR3 is 13 residues long. V lost 3 bases, J lost 5 bases, and 11 bases lay in between. Looked up from germline, CDR1 is MNHEY and CDR2 is SMNVEV (reference sequence). CDR3 amino acids: CASSFGAIHEQYF. The CDR3 DNA reads TGTGCCAGCAGTTTTGGGGCCATCCACGAGCAGTACTTC.

V usage is TRBV5-6 and J usage is TRBJ2-2; a weak D match, TRBD1 (7 bases). The CDR3 covers 17 residues. Trimming shortened V by 0 bases and J by 3 bases, and 15 bases separated the two germline ends. CDR1 and CDR2 (germline): SGHDT, YYEEEE. The CDR3 bases are TGTGCCAGCAGCTTGGTAGCAGGGGGGCGCGACACCGGGGAGCTGTTTTTT. It yields the protein CASSLVAGGRDTGELFF.

This sequence joins TRBV19 and TRBJ1-2, with a tentative D call TRBD1 (6 bases). V lost 3 bases, J lost 2 bases, and 19 bases lay in between. The CDR3 length is 17 residues. From germline, CDR1 is LNHDA and CDR2 SQIVND (reference sequence). The DNA for the CDR3 is TGTGCCAGTAGTATTTCGGGGGGGCCCACCTCAAACTATGGCTACACCTTC. It codes for CASSISGGPTSNYGYTF. Complete variable domain (other parts from reference TRBV19 and TRBJ1-2): DGGITQSPKYLFRKEGQNVTLSCEQNLNHDAMYWYRQDPGQGLRLIYYSQIVNDFQKGDIAEGYSVSREKKESFPLTVTSAQKNPTAFYLCASSISGGPTSNYGYTFGSGTRLTVV.

This chain uses TRBV7-9 with TRBJ2-3; D is unresolved. Germline loops: CDR1 SEHNR, CDR2 FQNEAQ (reference sequence). The CDR3 consists of 14 residues. V was cut by 4 bases and J by 1 base, with 9 bases left in between. In DNA form, the CDR3 reads TGTGCCAGCAGCTGGTCCGGAGGCACAGATACGCAGTATTTT. It codes for CASSWSGGTDTQYF.

The V and J genes are TRBV30 and TRBJ2-1, with 8 bases matching TRBD2. The CDR3 has 13 residues. Germline assignment: CDR1 GTSNPN and CDR2 SVGIG (reference sequence). The ends lost 8 bases at V and 7 bases at J; junction bases unmatched: 10. The CDR3 region is CARGLGFVNEQFF. CDR3 DNA: TGTGCCCGGGGACTAGGGTTTGTTAATGAGCAGTTCTTC.

This chain connects TRBV5-4 to TRBJ2-5; D might be TRBD2 (6 bases). The germline CDR1 and CDR2 sequences are SGHNT and YYREEE (reference sequence). This CDR3 comprises 11 residues. Trimming stripped 4 bases from V and 5 bases from J, with 6 bases between. The CDR3 DNA is TGTGCCAGCAGCCGGGGGGAGACCCAGTACTTC. Translating it yields CASSRGETQYF.

The chain links TRBV15 to TRBJ2-5; D may be TRBD1 (6 bases). V shed 4 bases and J shed 5 bases, with 17 bases lying between them. The CDR3 is 15 amino acids. Germline CDR1 LNHNV, CDR2 YYDKDF (reference sequence). CDR3 sequence reads: CATSIRTGPGETQYF. The CDR3 DNA sequence: TGTGCCACCAGCATTCGTACAGGGCCGGGGGAGACCCAGTACTTC. The full variable domain, rest sourced from reference TRBV15 and TRBJ2-5, is DAMVIQNPRYQVTQFGKPVTLSCSQTLNHNVMYWYQQKSSQAPKLLFHYYDKDFNNEADTPDNFQSRRPNTSFCFLDIRSPGLGDTAMYLCATSIRTGPGETQYFGPGTRLLVL.

The chain combines TRBV30 with TRBJ1-4; D is perhaps TRBD1 (6 bases). CDR3 length: 14 residues. The V gene's germline CDR1 is GTSNPN and CDR2 SVGIG (reference sequence). Trimming left V 4 bases short and J 7 bases short, with 16 bases between. CDR3 DNA: TGTGCCTGGACCCGAGGACAGCTGGGTGAAAAACTGTTTTTT. Residues: CAWTRGQLGEKLFF.

The V and J genes are TRBV6-1 and TRBJ2-3; D gene unclear. Trimming took 6 bases from V and 2 from J, leaving 6 bases between them. The CDR3 is made up of 12 amino acids. CDR1 and CDR2 (germline): MNHNS, SASEGT. In DNA, the CDR3 is TGTGCCAGCAGCCTTTCCACAGATACGCAGTATTTT. The encoded protein is CASSLSTDTQYF.

The chain has TRBV6-1 and TRBJ2-2; 9 bases agree with TRBD1. Looked up from germline, CDR1 is MNHNS and CDR2 is SASEGT. The ends lost 6 bases at V and 3 bases at J; junction bases unmatched: 2. The CDR3 is made up of 14 amino acids. DNA for the CDR3: TGTGCCAGCAGATGGACAGGGGACACCGGGGAGCTGTTTTTT. Amino acid sequence: CASRWTGDTGELFF.

The chain joins TRBV19 to TRBJ2-7, with 9 bases fitting TRBD2. The junction had 20 bases not matched to a gene; V was cut back by 5 bases and J by 6 bases. Germline loops: CDR1 LNHDA, CDR2 SQIVND (reference sequence). CDR3 length equals 18 residues. This chain's CDR3 is CASSPRSGGSRKDIEQYF. CDR3 coding DNA: TGTGCCAGTAGTCCCAGGAGCGGGGGGTCGCGTAAGGATATCGAGCAGTACTTC. Based on the CDR3 plus reference TRBV19 and TRBJ2-7, the full variable domain is DGGITQSPKYLFRKEGQNVTLSCEQNLNHDAMYWYRQDPGQGLRLIYYSQIVNDFQKGDIAEGYSVSREKKESFPLTVTSAQKNPTAFYLCASSPRSGGSRKDIEQYFGPGTRLTVT.

V gene TRBV7-6 combines with J gene TRBJ2-1; D remains ambiguous. There are 13 residues in the CDR3. CDR1 is SGHVS and CDR2 is FNYEAQ in the germline V gene. Trimming shortened V by 1 base and J by 5 bases, and 6 bases separated the two germline ends. Here the CDR3 DNA reads TGTGCCAGCAGCTTAGTGGCGCACAATGAGCAGTTCTTC. Its translation is CASSLVAHNEQFF.

The V call is TRBV18, the J call TRBJ2-1; TRBD2 matches at 8 bases. The germline V gene has CDR1 KGHSH and CDR2 LQKENI. V was clipped by 6 bases and J by 8 bases; unmatched bases: 3. The CDR3 spans 12 residues. CDR3 loop: CASSPGGYEQFF. CDR3 sequence (DNA): TGTGCCAGCTCCCCGGGAGGGTATGAGCAGTTCTTC.

This clone appeared a single time. The rearrangement links TRBV11-2 to TRBJ2-5; D is uncertain. V lost 5 bases, J lost 2 bases, and 12 bases lay in between. Germline V gene lookup returns CDR1 SGHAT and CDR2 FQNNGV. The CDR3 runs 14 residues. The CDR3 coding sequence is TGTGCCAGCAGCCCGCGAACAGCTCAAGAGACCCAGTACTTC. Amino acids: CASSPRTAQETQYF.

The chain joins TRBV23-1 to TRBJ1-5, with D unclear. TRBV23-1 qualifies as an ORF whose function is uncertain. The length of the CDR3 is 12 residues. V lost 6 bases and J lost 5, with 8 bases in between. Written as DNA, the CDR3 is TGCGCCAGCAGCCCAGGAGATCAGCCCCAGCATTTT. Its protein is CASSPGDQPQHF.

The chain has TRBV10-3 and TRBJ2-1; 11 bases line up with TRBD2. The germline V gene has CDR1 ENHRY and CDR2 SYGVKD. The junction had 13 bases not matched to a gene; V was cut back by 4 bases and J by 2 bases. The CDR3 is 19 amino acids. This CDR3 is CAISVRGSGRGIAYNEQFF. The CDR3 DNA follows: TGTGCCATCAGTGTTCGAGGTAGCGGGAGGGGAATTGCCTACAATGAGCAGTTCTTC.

The chain is built from TRBV29-1 and TRBJ2-1; D is perhaps TRBD1 (5 bases). The CDR3 is 11 residues long. Between the trimmed V and J ends, which lost 5 bases and 9 bases, there was a span of 11 bases. Per the germline V gene, CDR1 is SQVTM and CDR2 is ANQGSEA. CDR3 bases: TGCAGCGTTACCAGGGCGAGTGAGCAGTTCTTC. Translation: CSVTRASEQFF.

This chain connects TRBV11-1 to TRBJ2-1; TRBD2 aligns across 11 bases. The CDR3 is 18 residues long. V trimming: 5 bases; J trimming: 5 bases; junction bases outside the gene matches: 14. Germline CDR1 SGHAT, CDR2 FQDESV (reference sequence). The CDR3 DNA reads TGTGCCAGCAGCGAAGGTCGCGGGACTAGCGGCTATGACAATGAGCAGTTCTTC. It encodes CASSEGRGTSGYDNEQFF. The full variable domain, with the rest looked up from reference TRBV11-1 and TRBJ2-1, is EAEVAQSPRYKITEKSQAVAFWCDPISGHATLYWYRQILGQGPELLVQFQDESVVDDSQLPKDRFSAERLKGVDSTLKIQPAELGDSAMYLCASSEGRGTSGYDNEQFFGPGTRLTVL.

Only one count was recorded for this clone. This chain joins TRBV29-1 and TRBJ1-5, with unresolved D. V was clipped by 5 bases and J by 1 base, with 18 bases between them. The CDR3 contains 16 residues. Germline CDR1 SQVTM, CDR2 ANQGSEA. CDR3 region: CSVNRCRSLSNQPQHF. The CDR3 bases are TGCAGCGTTAATAGGTGTAGGAGTTTGAGCAATCAGCCCCAGCATTTT.

V gene TRBV7-2 combines with J gene TRBJ2-5; no clear D. The CDR3 runs 16 residues. The V gene's germline CDR1 is SGHTA and CDR2 FQGNSA. V dropped 5 bases and J dropped 4 bases, with 20 bases sitting between them. CDR3 DNA: TGTGCCAGCAGCGCCCCTGCCGGGTCAACCGGAGAGACCCAGTACTTC. It is translated as CASSAPAGSTGETQYF. Based on the CDR3 plus reference TRBV7-2 and TRBJ2-5, the full variable domain is GAGVSQSPSNKVTEKGKDVELRCDPISGHTALYWYRQSLGQGLEFLIYFQGNSAPDKSGLPSDRFSAERTGGSVSTLTIQRTQQEDSAVYLCASSAPAGSTGETQYFGPGTRLLVL.

This chain uses TRBV14 with TRBJ2-7, with D uncertain. This CDR3 is 12 amino acids long. V lost 2 bases and J 6 bases, leaving 8 bases between the germline ends. Germline V gene sequence: CDR1 SGHDN, CDR2 FVKESK. CDR3 residues: CASSQSYGEQYF. The CDR3 DNA reads as TGTGCCAGCAGCCAATCATATGGCGAGCAGTACTTC.

The chain combines TRBV6-6 with TRBJ2-7; TRBD2 aligns across 7 bases. The CDR3 is 15 amino acids. Germline assignment: CDR1 MNHNY and CDR2 SVGAGI (reference sequence). J lost 4 bases, V lost 0 bases, and 6 bases had no gene match. This chain's CDR3 is CASSYSQRGPYEQYF. The DNA of the CDR3 is TGTGCCAGCAGTTACTCTCAGCGGGGCCCTTACGAGCAGTACTTC.

V gene TRBV4-3 combines with J gene TRBJ2-1, with D hard to call. Trimming stripped 0 bases from V and 6 bases from J, with 9 bases between. Germline CDR1 reads LGHNA; CDR2 reads YSLEER. The CDR3 is 14 amino acids. CDR3 sequence reads: CASSQDWLTNEQFF. CDR3 nucleotides: TGCGCCAGCAGCCAAGATTGGCTCACCAATGAGCAGTTCTTC.